This T cell receptor (beta chain) was found in a study of CD8 T cells in Susac syndrome. Background on the study: Sequenced Susac syndrome patients included over five with active disease and under 10 who were in remission.

Roughly 0.45 to 1 ug RNA was reverse transcribed with random hexamers. Amplification of TCR beta CDR3 across 54 Vbeta and 13 Jbeta was performed with immunoSEQ multiplex PCR. TCRdb analysed the immunoSEQ multiplex PCR reads with MiXCR anew, one entry per CDR3 protein. Counted here are some 100,000 distinct CDR3 sequences, roughly 96% occurring once; the ten biggest clones make up less than 0.35%. Sequencing of TCR beta drew on CD8+ and CD4+ T cells from blood. CDR1 MDHEN and CDR2 SYDVKM come from the germline V gene. The V gene lost 0 bases and the J gene lost 4 bases, with 4 bases spanning the gap. This CDR3 region has 13 residues.

The TCR originated in a human donor with Susac syndrome. The sample was CD8+ T cells from PBMCs. The V and J genes are TRBV28 and TRBJ2-1; D uncertain. The CDR3 spells CASSLWIYNEQFF. In nucleotides, the CDR3 is TGTGCCAGCAGTTTATGGATATACAATGAGCAGTTCTTC.